These 3 T cell receptor beta chains were sequenced from one sample in a study of T cell responses to AZD1222 COVID-19 vaccine. Profiling relied on immunoSEQ multiplex PCR, and the TCRdb table lists in-frame clones only, not all of them. This sample's table has around 140,000 clones. Sequenced input: peripheral blood. All receptors come from an adult in good health.

V and J are TRBV5-1 and TRBJ1-3; D ambiguous. Between the trimmed V and J ends, which lost 5 bases and 0 bases, there was a span of 6 bases. CDR3 size: 13 residues. Germline V CDR1 and CDR2: SGHRS, YFSETQ. The CDR3 sequence is CASRPPSGNTIYF. The CDR3 DNA follows: TGCGCCAGCAGGCCTCCCTCTGGAAACACCATATATTTT.

The V and J genes are TRBV2 and TRBJ1-5, with D possibly matching TRBD1 (5 bases). The V end was cut by 4 bases, the J end by 9 bases, with 19 bases between. The CDR3 totals 15 residues. From germline, CDR1 is SNHLY and CDR2 FYNNEI. The CDR3 loop reads CASSVGGTAFMPQHF. Here the CDR3 DNA reads TGTGCCAGCAGTGTTGGGGGGACGGCTTTTATGCCCCAGCATTTT.

The rearrangement joins TRBV6-1 to TRBJ1-1, with D perhaps TRBD1 (6 bases). Per germline, CDR1 MNHNS and CDR2 SASEGT. V was pared by 1 base and J by 4 bases, with 10 bases between. The CDR3 covers 14 residues. The CDR3 DNA reads TGTGCCAGCAGTGAAGGGGGGCGCGGCACTGAAGCTTTCTTT. Translating it yields CASSEGGRGTEAFF.